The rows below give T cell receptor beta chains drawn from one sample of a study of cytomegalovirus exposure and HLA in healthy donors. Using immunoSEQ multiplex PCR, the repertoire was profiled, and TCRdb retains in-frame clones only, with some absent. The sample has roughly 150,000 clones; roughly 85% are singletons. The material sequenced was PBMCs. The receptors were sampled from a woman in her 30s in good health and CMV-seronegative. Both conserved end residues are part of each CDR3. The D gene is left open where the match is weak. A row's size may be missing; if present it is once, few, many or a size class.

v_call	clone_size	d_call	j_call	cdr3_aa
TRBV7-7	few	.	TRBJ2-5	CASSPGEHQETQYF
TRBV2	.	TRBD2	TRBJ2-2	CASRRASGATGELFF
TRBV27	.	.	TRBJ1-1	CASSPFPNTEAFF
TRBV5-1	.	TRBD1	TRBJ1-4	CASRVQGANEKLFF
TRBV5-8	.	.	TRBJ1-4	CASSFRVGSEKLFF
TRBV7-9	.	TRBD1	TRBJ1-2	CASSLDRGHRGYTF
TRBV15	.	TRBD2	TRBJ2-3	CATSRDSGGPTDTQYF
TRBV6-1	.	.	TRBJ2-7	CASGARNEQYF
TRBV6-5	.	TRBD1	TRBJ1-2	CASSPGGSGYTF
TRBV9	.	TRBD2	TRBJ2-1	CATSKGTSPYNEQFF
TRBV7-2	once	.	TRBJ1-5	CASSQQGGNNQPQHF
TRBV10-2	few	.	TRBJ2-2	CASSHKGPKTGELFF
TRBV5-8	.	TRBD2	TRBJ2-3	CASRSSGGTDTQYF
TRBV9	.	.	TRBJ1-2	CASSVGEYGYTF
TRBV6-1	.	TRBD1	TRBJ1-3	CASSALSGTAGNTIYF
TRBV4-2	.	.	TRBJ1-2	CASSQPDFNYGYTF
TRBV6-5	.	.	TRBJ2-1	CASIPTRGEGEQFF
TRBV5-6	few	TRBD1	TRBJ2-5	CASSFRGPETQYF
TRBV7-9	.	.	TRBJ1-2	CSSSPLSGGKGNGYTF
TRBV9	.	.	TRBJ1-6	CASSALDSQNSPLHF
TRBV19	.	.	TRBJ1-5	CASSISQGRNQPQHF
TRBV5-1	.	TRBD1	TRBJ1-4	CASSLTGTGGRMELFF
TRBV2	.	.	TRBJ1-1	CASSGAFF
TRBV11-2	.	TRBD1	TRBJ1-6	CASSLGQGSSPLHF
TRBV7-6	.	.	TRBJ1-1	CASSQSVNTEAFF
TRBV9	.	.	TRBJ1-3	CASSATGYSGNTIYF
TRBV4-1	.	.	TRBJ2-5	CASSQDRQETQYF